The rows below give T cell receptor beta chains drawn from one sample of a study of blood T cell repertoires in COVID-19. Clones were read by immunoSEQ multiplex PCR, and TCRdb kept only the in-frame ones, dropping some. Of under 200,000 clones detected, 89% appear once; the ten largest clones hold around 8%. Sequencing was performed on PBMCs or T cells enriched from blood (not recorded which). The receptors derive from a woman aged 18-30 years who had recovered from COVID-19. CDR3s include the opening cysteine and the closing phenylalanine or tryptophan. The D gene is left open where the match is weak. The listing skips clone size in some rows; elsewhere it reads once, few, many or a size class.

v_call: TRBV7-9
j_call: TRBJ2-3
clone_size: once
d_call: .
cdr3_nt: TGTGCCAGCAGCTTAAAGGGGGATACGCAGTATTTT
cdr3_aa: CASSLKGDTQYF

v_call: TRBV29-1
j_call: TRBJ1-1
clone_size: few
d_call: .
cdr3_nt: TGCAGCGTTGGAGCCCTAGCGGAGAACACTGAAGCTTTCTTT
cdr3_aa: CSVGALAENTEAFF

v_call: TRBV6-5
j_call: TRBJ1-1
clone_size: .
d_call: .
cdr3_nt: TGTGCCAGCAGGCAAATACCGGGACATGGGACTTTCTTT
cdr3_aa: CASRQIPGHGTFF

v_call: TRBV27
j_call: TRBJ1-2
clone_size: .
d_call: .
cdr3_nt: TGTGCCAGCAGTAAGGAGAACCCTAACTATGGCTACACCTTC
cdr3_aa: CASSKENPNYGYTF

v_call: TRBV30
j_call: TRBJ2-3
clone_size: .
d_call: TRBD2
cdr3_nt: TGTGCCTGCCTAAGGACTAGCGGGGTCACAGATACGCAGTATTTT
cdr3_aa: CACLRTSGVTDTQYF

v_call: TRBV4-2
j_call: TRBJ1-1
clone_size: .
d_call: TRBD1
cdr3_nt: TGTGCCAGCAGCCAAGATCAGGGGGCGCCGGGGTGGGCTTTCTTT
cdr3_aa: CASSQDQGAPGWAFF

v_call: TRBV28
j_call: TRBJ2-7
clone_size: .
d_call: TRBD1
cdr3_nt: TGTGCCAGCAGTTTCTCGGCAGGGGGCGAGCAGTACTTC
cdr3_aa: CASSFSAGGEQYF

v_call: TRBV27
j_call: TRBJ1-6
clone_size: .
d_call: .
cdr3_nt: TGTGCCAGCAGTCTTACATTACCCTGGTTGAATTCACCCCTCCACTTT
cdr3_aa: CASSLTLPWLNSPLHF

v_call: TRBV12-3/TRBV12-4
j_call: TRBJ1-2
clone_size: .
d_call: .
cdr3_nt: TGTGCCAGCAGTTCCGACAGCCCCTATGGCTACACCTTC
cdr3_aa: CASSSDSPYGYTF

v_call: TRBV2
j_call: TRBJ2-7
clone_size: .
d_call: TRBD1
cdr3_nt: TGTGCCAGCAGATTTGGGACAGGGGTCGAGCAGTACTTC
cdr3_aa: CASRFGTGVEQYF

v_call: TRBV9
j_call: TRBJ2-7
clone_size: .
d_call: TRBD2
cdr3_nt: TGTGCCAGCAGCGTAGGACTAGCGGGGGGCCCAACCTACGAGCAGTACTTC
cdr3_aa: CASSVGLAGGPTYEQYF

v_call: TRBV19
j_call: TRBJ2-2
clone_size: .
d_call: TRBD2
cdr3_nt: TGTGCCAGTAGTAAAAGCGGGGGTACTTCCGGGGAGCTGTTTTTT
cdr3_aa: CASSKSGGTSGELFF

v_call: TRBV9
j_call: TRBJ2-1
clone_size: .
d_call: .
cdr3_nt: TGTGCCAGCAGCGTAGATCCGGGGACCTACAATGAGCAGTTCTTC
cdr3_aa: CASSVDPGTYNEQFF